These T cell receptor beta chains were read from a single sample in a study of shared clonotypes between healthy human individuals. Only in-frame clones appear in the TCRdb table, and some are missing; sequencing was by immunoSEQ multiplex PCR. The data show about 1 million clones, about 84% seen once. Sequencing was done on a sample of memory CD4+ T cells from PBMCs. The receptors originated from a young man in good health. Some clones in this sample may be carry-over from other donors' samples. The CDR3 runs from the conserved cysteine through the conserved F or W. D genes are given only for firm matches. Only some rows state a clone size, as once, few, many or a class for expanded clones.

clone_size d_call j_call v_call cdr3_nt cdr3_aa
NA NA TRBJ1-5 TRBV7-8 TGTGCCAGCAGCTCCGCTTCGGGGGGGACGAGCAATCAGCCCCAGCATTTT CASSSASGGTSNQPQHF
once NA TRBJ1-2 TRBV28 TGTGCCAGCAGTTTAGTGGGGCTCATGAGAGGCTACACCTTC CASSLVGLMRGYTF
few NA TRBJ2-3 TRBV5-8 TGTGCCAGCAGCTTGCGGGGACCAGGCACAGATACGCAGTATTTT CASSLRGPGTDTQYF
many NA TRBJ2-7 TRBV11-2 TGTGCCAGCAGCTCCCGACCGGGCCCGAGCTCCTACGAGCAGTACTTC CASSSRPGPSSYEQYF
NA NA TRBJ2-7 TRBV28 TGTGCCAGCAGTTTAAATTGGGGGCGAAACGAGCAGTACTTC CASSLNWGRNEQYF
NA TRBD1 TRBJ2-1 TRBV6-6 TGTGCCAGCAGTTCGGACAGGTACAATGAGCAGTTCTTC CASSSDRYNEQFF
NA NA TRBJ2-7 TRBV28 TGTGCCAGCAGTACACCCCGCGAGCAGTACTTC CASSTPREQYF
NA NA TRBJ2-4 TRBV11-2 TGTGCCAGCAGGGACATGGCCAAAAACATTCAGTACTTC CASRDMAKNIQYF
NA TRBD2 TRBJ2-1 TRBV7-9 TGTGCCAGCAGCACAGGGACTAGCGGGAGTGGGAATGAGCAGTTCTTC CASSTGTSGSGNEQFF
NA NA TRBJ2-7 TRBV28 TGTGCCACCAAAGGACAGACGCCCTACGAGCAGTACTTC CATKGQTPYEQYF
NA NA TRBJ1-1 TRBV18 TGTGCCAGCTCACCACCTGGGGTAGAAGAAGCTTTCTTT CASSPPGVEEAFF
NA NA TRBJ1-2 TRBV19 TGTGCCACCCTAAGGTCCCGAGATTATGGCTACACCTTC CATLRSRDYGYTF